Below, 22 T cell receptor beta chains from the same sample are listed, as sequenced in a study of PD-L1 blockade in urothelial cancer. Documented time point: pretreatment peripheral blood. Produced via immunoSEQ multiplex PCR; TCRdb's table is partial and in-frame only. The profile covers nearly 45,000 clones, with around nine tenths appearing a single time and around 25% taken by the ten largest. The specimen comprised PBMCs, sampled around atezolizumab (anti-PD-L1) treatment. The receptors originated from a donor over 35 with urothelial cancer.

The chain uses TRBV30 and TRBJ2-6, with 7 bases matching TRBD2. The CDR3 is 15 amino acids. V lost 0 bases, J lost 2 bases, and 1 base stayed unmatched. Germline V CDR1 and CDR2: GTSNPN, SVGIG (reference sequence). CDR3 coding DNA: TGTGCCTGGAGTGTACGGGGGGCTGGGGCCAACGTCCTGACTTTC. Protein sequence: CAWSVRGAGANVLTF.

This chain uses TRBV9 with TRBJ2-1; D call uncertain. The CDR3 covers 13 residues. Per the germline V gene, CDR1 is SGDLS and CDR2 is YYNGEE. Trimming took 0 bases from V and 10 from J, leaving 11 bases between them. The CDR3 here is CASSVALVSEQFF. The CDR3 DNA reads TGTGCCAGCAGCGTAGCACTGGTGTCCGAGCAGTTCTTC.

This clone was observed once. This same CDR3 is encoded by further DNA sequences in the sample. This chain joins TRBV18 and TRBJ1-1; D is uncertain. Germline-derived CDR1 and CDR2 are KGHSH and LQKENI. The CDR3 is made up of 13 amino acids. The ends were cut back, 3 bases at V and 3 bases at J, with 8 bases in the middle. CDR3 region: CASSPGQDTEAFF. CDR3 coding DNA: TGTGCCAGCTCACCTGGGCAGGACACTGAAGCTTTCTTT.

The V and J genes are TRBV19 and TRBJ1-2; D gene uncertain. The CDR3 is made up of 14 amino acids. The V end lost 3 bases, the J end lost 4 bases, and 12 bases lay between the germline ends. Germline CDR1 is LNHDA and CDR2 is SQIVND (reference sequence). CDR3: CASSIGTPGYGYTF. CDR3 nucleotide sequence: TGTGCCAGTAGTATCGGAACCCCGGGCTATGGCTACACCTTC.

For this clone: Other DNA sequences in this specimen translate into the identical CDR3. The chain is built from TRBV6-5 and TRBJ2-7; TRBD2 agrees at 8 bases. Looked up from germline, CDR1 is MNHEY and CDR2 is SVGAGI. There are 13 residues in the CDR3. J lost 7 bases, V lost 7 bases, and 9 bases had no gene match. Here the CDR3 reads CASTKSGGKEQYF. The DNA for the CDR3 is TGTGCCAGCACGAAATCGGGAGGGAAGGAGCAGTACTTC.

The genes are TRBV7-3 and TRBJ2-2; 10 bases are shared with TRBD2. The CDR3 extends over 16 amino acids. Germline V lookup: CDR1 SGHTA, CDR2 FQGTGA. V was pared by 6 bases and J by 5 bases, with 9 bases of the junction left unmatched. CDR3 in amino acids: CASRVLAGAGTGELFF. The CDR3 DNA is TGTGCCAGCAGGGTCCTAGCGGGAGCGGGTACCGGGGAGCTGTTTTTT.

The chain uses TRBV21-1 and TRBJ2-1; the table's D call, TRBD2, has no DNA check behind it. TRBV21-1 is listed as a pseudogene. This CDR3 has 14 residues. The DNA for the CDR3 is TGTGCCAGCAGCAAAGCTGGGCGGGAGATAAGGCAGTTCTTC. Protein sequence: CASSKAGREIRQFF.

CDR3 residues: CASSDTSGPTYEQYF. The CDR3 region has the DNA TGTGCCAGCAGCGATACTAGCGGCCCAACCTACGAGCAGTACTTC. This chain uses TRBV7-2 with TRBJ2-7; 8 positions agree with TRBD2. CDR3 length: 15 amino acids. V gave up 5 bases and J gave up 2 bases; unmatched junction bases: 8. Germline CDR1 and CDR2: SGHTA and FQGNSA.

The J gene is TRBJ2-1, the V gene TRBV21-1; the table's D call, TRBD2, was not checked against the DNA. TRBV21-1 is deemed a pseudogene. The length of the CDR3 is 19 residues. The CDR3 spells CASSKTGTSGTHPGNEQFF. Here the CDR3 DNA reads TGTGCCAGCAGCAAGACCGGGACTAGCGGGACCCACCCCGGGAATGAGCAGTTCTTC.

This clone was recorded at least ten times. The rearrangement links TRBV9 to TRBJ2-5, with a possible D match to TRBD2 (6 bases). V lost 6 bases to trimming and J lost 2 bases, with 17 bases between them. The CDR3 length is 15 residues. CDR1 and CDR2 from the germline V gene are SGDLS and YYNGEE. As DNA, the CDR3 is TGTGCCAGCACCCTGACCGGGACTCAGCAAGAGACCCAGTACTTC. Its translation is CASTLTGTQQETQYF.

The V call is TRBV7-8, the J call TRBJ2-7; possibly TRBD1 for D (5 bases). CDR1 is SGHVS, CDR2 FQNEAQ, per germline. This CDR3 region has 13 residues. Trimming pared 7 bases from V and 5 bases from J, leaving 15 bases between. In DNA form, the CDR3 reads TGTGCCAGCACTCACCCCCAGGGCAACGAGCAGTACTTC. Translated, it gives CASTHPQGNEQYF.

The CDR3 nucleotides are TGTGCCAGCAGTTTCCGGCTAGGTGGCAATGAGCAGTTCTTC. Translation gives CASSFRLGGNEQFF. The chain recombines TRBV27 with TRBJ2-1, with D unclear. Looked up from germline, CDR1 is MNHEY and CDR2 is SMNVEV (reference sequence). The ends were cut back, 3 bases at V and 6 bases at J, with 12 bases in the middle. The CDR3 runs 14 residues.

The rearrangement joins TRBV6-5 to TRBJ1-2; 7 positions agree with TRBD1. From germline, CDR1 is MNHEY and CDR2 SVGAGI. Trimming at V came to 0 bases and at J to 4 bases, leaving 8 bases not matched to a gene. The CDR3 extends over 16 amino acids. CDR3 region: CASSYSIWTGVYGYTF. CDR3 DNA sequence: TGTGCCAGCAGTTACTCGATATGGACAGGAGTCTATGGCTACACCTTC.

The J gene is TRBJ1-5, the V gene TRBV18, with 7 nucleotides matching TRBD1. With 5 bases clipped from V and 4 bases from J, the junction kept 5 bases outside the gene matches. The germline V gene encodes CDR1 KGHSH and CDR2 LQKENI. The CDR3 runs to 14 residues. The CDR3 DNA follows: TGTGCCAGCTCAACCACGGGACAGAATCAGCCCCAGCATTTT. This codes for CASSTTGQNQPQHF.

This sequence joins TRBV19 and TRBJ2-2; TRBD2 might be the D (6 bases). V lost 7 bases and J 4 bases, leaving 19 bases between the germline ends. Germline CDR1 is LNHDA and CDR2 is SQIVND (reference sequence). The CDR3 sequence is 16 residues long. The CDR3 nucleotides are TGTGCCAGTACCCGGAGGGGCTCCGTTAGCACCGGGGAGCTGTTTTTT. The encoded protein is CASTRRGSVSTGELFF.

The V gene is TRBV9, the J gene TRBJ2-7, with TRBD2 as a possible D gene (6 bases). Germline CDR1 is SGDLS and CDR2 is YYNGEE. V was shortened by 0 bases and J by 1 base, with 14 bases between the two germline ends. The CDR3 spans 16 residues. The CDR3 region has the DNA TGTGCCAGCAGCGTAGCTGGGCTAGCGCGGTCCTACGAGCAGTACTTC. It translates to CASSVAGLARSYEQYF.

The V gene is TRBV7-8, the J gene TRBJ2-7, with 10 bases identical to TRBD1. V lost 3 bases and J lost 3; bases outside the gene matches: 8. Per the germline V gene, CDR1 is SGHVS and CDR2 is FQNEAQ. This CDR3 has 16 amino acids. The CDR3 is CASSLAPGQGNYEQYF. CDR3 DNA: TGTGCCAGCAGCTTGGCCCCGGGACAGGGGAACTACGAGCAGTACTTC.

The chain couples TRBV7-2 to TRBJ2-3, with a possible D match to TRBD1 (5 bases). Between the trimmed V and J ends, which lost 3 bases and 2 bases, there was a span of 6 bases. Per the germline V gene, CDR1 is SGHTA and CDR2 is FQGNSA. This CDR3 is 13 amino acids long. CDR3 residues: CASSLGPTDTQYF. The CDR3 region has the DNA TGTGCCAGCAGCTTGGGGCCCACAGATACGCAGTATTTT.

This chain links TRBV6-5 with TRBJ2-1; maybe TRBD2 (6 bases). This CDR3 spans 14 amino acids. V lost 7 bases and J lost 7, with 17 bases in between. The germline V gene encodes CDR1 MNHEY and CDR2 SVGAGI. CDR3 residues: CASTPGLGNNEQFF. In DNA form, the CDR3 reads TGTGCCAGCACACCGGGACTGGGTAATAATGAGCAGTTCTTC.

CDR3 in amino acids: CASSPPHTSFYEQYF. DNA of the CDR3: TGTGCCAGCAGTCCGCCCCACACTAGCTTCTACGAGCAGTACTTC. The gene calls are TRBV28 and TRBJ2-7; tentative D call: TRBD2 (6 bases). The CDR3 runs 15 residues. With 5 bases removed from V and 3 bases from J, the gap between germline ends came to 17 bases. Per the germline V gene, CDR1 is MDHEN and CDR2 is SYDVKM.

The chain joins TRBV6-1 to TRBJ1-1; D uncertain. Germline loops: CDR1 MNHNS, CDR2 SASEGT. The CDR3 covers 14 residues. The germline V and J ends were trimmed by 6 bases and 11 bases, with 22 bases remaining between them. The CDR3 spells CASRSWTPSSDAFF. The CDR3, as DNA: TGTGCCAGCAGGTCTTGGACTCCCAGTAGTGATGCTTTCTTT.

The CDR3 spells CASSLIAPLAVNNNEQFF. CDR3 DNA: TGTGCCAGCAGCTTAATCGCCCCCCTAGCGGTAAATAACAATGAGCAGTTCTTC. This chain joins TRBV7-9 and TRBJ2-1, with 7 nucleotides matching TRBD2. Germline V gives CDR1 SEHNR, CDR2 FQNEAQ (reference sequence). The V gene end was trimmed by 2 bases and the J gene end by 5 bases; junction bases not matched to a gene: 15. CDR3 length equals 18 residues.